These 19 T cell receptor delta chains originate from one sample sequenced in a study of gamma-delta T cells after stem cell transplantation. TCRdb re-called clones from the RT-PCR reads using CATT. This table holds approximately 500 delta-chain clones, approximately 13% found once. Sequencing was done on a sample of gamma-delta T cells. The receptors come from a human donor. It is not recorded whose cells these are; they may come from a transplant donor.

J is TRDJ3 and V is TRDV2, with D maybe TRDD3 (6 bases). This CDR3 contains 18 residues. V lost 0 bases to trimming and J lost 1 base, with 12 bases between them. Germline CDR1 GEAIGNYY, CDR2 EKD. The chain's CDR3 is CACDTVGDGSWDTRQMFF. CDR3 in DNA: TGTGCCTGTGACACCGTAGGGGATGGTTCCTGGGACACCCGACAGATGTTTTTC.

This clone turned up a few times. With only one base between it and a far larger clone, this is likely a read error. The same CDR3 also results from other DNA sequences found in this sample. V gene TRDV2 combines with J gene TRDJ3; TRDD3 matches 12 bases. The CDR3 has 23 amino acids. Germline CDR1 and CDR2: GEAIGNYY and EKD. J gave up 0 bases and V 0 bases, and 14 bases lay outside the gene matches. CDR3 in DNA: TGTGCCTGTGACACCGCCTCGTACTGGGGGATACCGCCTAGCTCCTGGGACACCCGACAGATGTTTTTC. Translating it yields CACDTASYWGIPPSSWDTRQMFF.

This clone has only a few counts. This likely came from a read error, as a far larger clone is one base away. The same CDR3 also results from other DNA sequences found in this sample. DNA for the CDR3: TGTGCCTGCCCTGGGGGACCCCGAAAGGTCATCTTT. Amino acid sequence: CACPGGPRKVIF. The chain has TRDV2 and TRDJ1; 8 bases map to TRDD3. V dropped 7 bases and J dropped 12; count of bases not matched to a gene: 12. This CDR3 is built from 12 residues. Germline CDR1 GEAIGNYY, CDR2 EKD.

By proportion, this clone is medium-sized. This likely came from a read error, as a far larger clone is one base away. The chain carries TRDV2 and TRDJ1; D is perhaps TRDD3 (5 bases). The V end was cut by 3 bases, the J end by 2 bases, with 21 bases between. The V gene's germline CDR1 is GEAIGNYY and CDR2 EKD. CDR3 length: 17 residues. DNA for the CDR3: TGTGCCTGTGACCCGATACCTCCCGACGGGGTAACCGATAAACTCATCTTT. Residues: CACDPIPPDGVTDKLIF.

In this sample, this clone turned up a few times. TCRdb pairs this DNA with a much larger clone's protein that differs at residue 16, likely a read error; the protein shown was translated from the DNA. This chain joins TRDV1 and TRDJ1; 10 bases are a match to TRDD3. The germline V gene encodes CDR1 TSWWSYY and CDR2 QGS. The CDR3 is 18 residues long. The CDR3 DNA sequence: TGTGCTCTTGGGGACTTGAACTGGGGGATCTTGAGCACCGATAAACCCATCTTT. Protein product: CALGDLNWGILSTDKPIF.

Concerning this clone itself: A far larger clone is only one base removed, so a read error is likely. This chain uses TRDV2 with TRDJ3; 10 bases map to TRDD3. Losses at the gene ends were 2 bases for V and 0 bases for J; bases not matched to a gene: 9. From germline, CDR1 is GEAIGNYY and CDR2 EKD. The CDR3 loop spans 20 amino acids. CDR3 sequence: CACDIVLGDADSWDTRQMFF. The CDR3 region has the DNA TGTGCCTGTGACATCGTACTGGGGGATGCAGACTCCTGGGACACCCGACAGATGTTTTTC.

This clone was found a few times. TCRdb's protein for this DNA is that of a much larger clone and differs from the translation at residue 3, likely a read error; the protein shown is the DNA translation. The chain uses TRDV2 and TRDJ1; 8 nucleotides line up with TRDD3. Germline loops: CDR1 GEAIGNYY, CDR2 EKD. V dropped 8 bases and J dropped 12; count of bases not matched to a gene: 13. The CDR3 consists of 12 residues. The CDR3 DNA is TGTGCCTATCCTGGGGGACCCCGAAAGGTCATCTTT. Protein product: CAYPGGPRKVIF.

This clone was observed a few times. The mismatch at residue 17 between this DNA's translation and the TCRdb protein of a much larger clone likely reflects a read error; the protein shown is translated from the DNA. The CDR3, as DNA: TGTGCCTGTGACACCGTTAATCGTGTTGGGGAAGACAGGAGTGGCTGGGGCACCCGACAGATGTTTTTC. This translates into CACDTVNRVGEDRSGWGTRQMFF. The rearrangement uses TRDV2 and TRDJ3, with D perhaps TRDD3 (6 bases). The length of the CDR3 is 23 residues. Germline CDR1 and CDR2: GEAIGNYY and EKD.

The rearrangement uses TRDV2 and TRDJ3; a possible D gene is TRDD3 (6 bases). Germline CDR1 GEAIGNYY, CDR2 EKD. Trimming took 3 bases from V and 0 from J, leaving 14 bases between them. This CDR3 has 18 amino acids. This CDR3 reads CACDPGGTSSWDTRQMFF. CDR3 nucleotides: TGTGCCTGTGACCCGGGGGGGACGAGCTCCTGGGACACCCGACAGATGTTTTTC.

This clone is labeled as medium-sized. One base separates it from a far larger clone, so it is likely a read error. The V and J genes are TRDV2 and TRDJ1; TRDD2 or TRDD3 may be the D gene (5 bases each). Germline CDR1 GEAIGNYY, CDR2 EKD. The CDR3 covers 17 residues. In DNA form, the CDR3 reads TGTGCCCGTGACCCGATACTTCCCGACGGGGTAACCGATAAACTCATCTTT. It is translated as CARDPILPDGVTDKLIF.

As concerns this clone: A far larger clone is one base from this, pointing to a likely read error. Other DNA sequences in the same sample also yield this CDR3. The chain recombines TRDV2 with TRDJ3, with 12 bases that match TRDD3. This CDR3 has 20 residues. Germline CDR1 reads GEAIGNYY; CDR2 reads EKD. The CDR3 DNA reads as TGTGCCTGCGACATCGTACTGGGGGATACAGACTCCTGGGACACCCGACAGATGTTTTTC. It translates to CACDIVLGDTDSWDTRQMFF.

By sample fraction, this clone is medium-sized (0.01 to 0.1%). A read error likely explains this, since a far larger clone differs by one base. Distinct nucleotide sequences in the sample also encode this CDR3. The chain couples TRDV2 to TRDJ1; 9 bases align to TRDD3. From germline, CDR1 is GEAIGNYY and CDR2 EKD. This CDR3 region has 18 residues. CDR3 amino acids: CACDTPWGIQSYTDKLIF. Written as DNA, the CDR3 is TGTGCCTGCGACACGCCCTGGGGGATCCAATCGTACACCGATAAACTCATCTTT.

As regards this clone: This likely traces to a read error, being one base from a far larger clone. The chain joins TRDV1 to TRDJ1; 7 bases are shared with TRDD3. This CDR3 has 25 residues. The germline CDR1 and CDR2 sequences are TSWWSYY and QGS. CDR3 sequence: CALGAPGGYLILLRGIWKNTDKFIF. The CDR3, as DNA: TGTGCTCTTGGGGCCCCTGGGGGCTACTTAATACTCCTTAGGGGGATTTGGAAGAACACCGATAAATTCATCTTT.

This clone has more than one count but fewer than ten. TCRdb's listed protein matches a much larger clone and diverges from this DNA's translation at residue 5, likely through a read error; the protein shown comes from the DNA. This rearrangement joins TRDV2 to TRDJ1; 10 nucleotides align to TRDD3. Germline CDR1 is GEAIGNYY and CDR2 is EKD. J lost 4 bases, V lost 3 bases, and 13 bases had no gene match. The CDR3 sequence is 17 residues long. The CDR3 region has the DNA TGTGCCTGTGACGCCCTGCCGGGGGATACGCCCATCGATAAACTCATCTTT. Translating gives CACDALPGDTPIDKLIF.

This clone showed up just a few times. For this DNA, TCRdb reports the protein of a much larger clone, which diverges at residue 9, most likely from a read error; the protein presented here is translated directly from the DNA. The chain couples TRDV2 to TRDJ3; possibly TRDD3 for D (5 bases). The CDR3 is made up of 19 amino acids. V lost 0 bases to trimming and J lost 0 bases, with 14 bases between them. From germline, CDR1 is GEAIGNYY and CDR2 EKD. CDR3 DNA sequence: TGTGCCTGTGACACCCCGGGGGGGGCGAGCTCCTGGGACACCCGACAGATGTTTTTC. The encoded protein is CACDTPGGASSWDTRQMFF.

A remark on this clone: TCRdb assigns this DNA the protein of a much larger clone, which departs from its translation at residue 4; this likely reflects a read error, and the protein shown comes from translating the DNA. The genes are TRDV2 and TRDJ3; 13 nucleotides align to TRDD3. Germline CDR1 and CDR2: GEAIGNYY and EKD. This CDR3 comprises 20 residues. CDR3 coding DNA: TGTGCCTGTGGCACCGTACTGGGGGATACGAAATCCTGGGACACCCGACAGATGTTTTTC. As protein: CACGTVLGDTKSWDTRQMFF.

Concerning this clone: A far more abundant clone sits one base away, making this likely a read error. In the same sample, other DNA sequences code for this CDR3. The V call is TRDV2, the J call TRDJ1; 8 bases map to TRDD3. This CDR3 region has 18 residues. Germline V gene lookup returns CDR1 GEAIGNYY and CDR2 EKD. The CDR3: CACDTVRRTGGLPDKLIF. In DNA, the CDR3 is TGTGCCTGTGACACCGTCAGGAGAACTGGGGGCCTGCCCGATAAGCTCATCTTT.

A note on this clone: Since a far larger clone is one base different, this is likely a read error. V and J are TRDV2 and TRDJ1; TRDD3 is a possible D gene (5 bases). Germline CDR1 GEAIGNYY, CDR2 EKD. The CDR3 is 21 residues long. As DNA, the CDR3 is TGTGCCCGTGACACGATCACTACGGAGGGGGTATCTAAGGGCCCTAGCGGGAAACTCATCTTT. This translates into CARDTITTEGVSKGPSGKLIF.

Comment on this clone: A far larger clone is just one base off, so this is likely a read error. Other nucleotide sequences in the sample specify the same CDR3. V is TRDV2 and J is TRDJ1; TRDD3 aligns across 8 bases. Germline V gene lookup returns CDR1 GEAIGNYY and CDR2 EKD. The CDR3 extends over 17 amino acids. The CDR3 DNA reads TGTGCCTGTGACACCGTGGGGGATCACCAGTACACTGATAAACTCATCTTT. It yields the protein CACDTVGDHQYTDKLIF.